Below, 21 T cell receptor beta chains from the same sample are listed, as sequenced in a study of shared clonotypes between healthy human individuals. Here immunoSEQ multiplex PCR was the method, and the copy in TCRdb shows in-frame clones only, minus some. The table includes roughly 700,000 clones, around 74% detected once. The sequenced sample was memory CD4+ T cells sorted from blood. Documented subset: CD45RA-negative fraction. Receptor source: a woman younger than 45 in good health.

J is TRBJ1-5 and V is TRBV7-3; 7 bases are shared with TRBD1. This CDR3 spans 15 amino acids. After removal of 1 base from V and 5 bases from J, the junction contained 5 bases not matched to a gene. CDR1 is SGHTA, CDR2 FQGTGA, per germline. CDR3 sequence reads: CASSLRDSRDQPQHF. For the CDR3, the DNA is TGTGCCAGCAGCTTAAGGGACAGCCGAGATCAGCCCCAGCATTTT.

The chain links TRBV27 to TRBJ1-2; D remains unclear. The V end lost 0 bases, the J end lost 8 bases, and 16 bases lay between the germline ends. The germline V gene has CDR1 MNHEY and CDR2 SMNVEV (reference sequence). This CDR3 spans 15 amino acids. CDR3 coding DNA: TGTGCCAGCAGTTTATCGATTTGGGAGCCGAGGGGCTACACCTTC. This encodes CASSLSIWEPRGYTF.

The chain is built from TRBV5-4 and TRBJ1-2; D is unresolved. With 0 bases removed from V and 4 bases from J, the gap between germline ends came to 10 bases. The CDR3 covers 14 residues. Germline V gene sequence: CDR1 SGHNT, CDR2 YYREEE (reference sequence). The chain's CDR3 is CASSLVGFVYGYTF. Here the CDR3 DNA reads TGTGCCAGCAGCTTGGTAGGGTTTGTCTATGGCTACACCTTC.

This clone was detected only a few times. The same CDR3 arises from other DNA sequences in this sample as well. This chain joins TRBV10-2 and TRBJ2-7, with 11 nucleotides matching TRBD2. Germline V CDR1 and CDR2: WSHSY, SAAADI. The V gene end was trimmed by 6 bases and the J gene end by 3 bases; junction bases not matched to a gene: 1. The CDR3 sequence is 13 residues long. The CDR3 bases are TGCGCCAGCAGGGGGACTAGCGGCTACGAGCAGTACTTC. Translating gives CASRGTSGYEQYF.

The CDR3 nucleotides read TGTGCCAGCAGGACGTACTACGAGCAGTACTTC. Translation gives CASRTYYEQYF. This chain connects TRBV28 to TRBJ2-7, with no clear D. Germline lookup yields CDR1 MDHEN and CDR2 SYDVKM. V dropped 6 bases and J dropped 3 bases, with 6 bases sitting between them. This CDR3 spans 11 amino acids.

The table lists this clone with a few counts. The chain recombines TRBV5-5 with TRBJ2-7; tentatively, D is TRBD1 (5 bases). From germline, CDR1 is SGHKS and CDR2 YYEKEE (reference sequence). V gave up 0 bases and J gave up 5 bases, with 15 bases separating them. The CDR3 totals 15 residues. The CDR3 DNA sequence: TGTGCCAGCAGCTTGGGGTATGGGGCTTTGAACGAGCAGTACTTC. It encodes CASSLGYGALNEQYF.

The V and J genes are TRBV6-5 and TRBJ2-7; TRBD1 or TRBD2 may be the D gene (6 bases each). The CDR3 is made up of 13 amino acids. The V end lost 7 bases, the J end lost 4 bases, and 14 bases lay between the germline ends. CDR1 is MNHEY, CDR2 SVGAGI, per germline. The CDR3 sequence: CASKGGHSYEQYF. DNA for the CDR3: TGTGCCAGCAAGGGGGGACACTCATACGAGCAGTACTTC.

The chain has TRBV2 and TRBJ2-7; D gene uncertain. The V end was cut by 4 bases, the J end by 5 bases, with 6 bases between. The germline gives CDR1 SNHLY, CDR2 FYNNEI. The CDR3 loop spans 11 amino acids. The CDR3 loop reads CASSVSHEQYF. In DNA form, the CDR3 reads TGTGCCAGCAGTGTTTCCCACGAGCAGTACTTC.

This clone appeared once. The gene calls are TRBV2 and TRBJ2-7; 8 bases match TRBD1. V trimming: 1 base; J trimming: 0 bases; junction bases outside the gene matches: 2. Germline CDR1 reads SNHLY; CDR2 reads FYNNEI. This CDR3 region has 15 residues. CDR3 DNA: TGTGCCAGCAGTGAAGTAGACAGGGGCTCCTACGAGCAGTACTTC. Its protein is CASSEVDRGSYEQYF.

J is TRBJ1-1 and V is TRBV29-1; D not certain. The CDR3 extends over 14 amino acids. Trimming removed 1 base from V and 1 base from J, with 10 bases in between. Germline CDR1 is SQVTM and CDR2 is ANQGSEA. The CDR3 is CSVEVGRTNTEAFF. The DNA of the CDR3 is TGCAGCGTTGAAGTTGGCAGGACGAACACTGAAGCTTTCTTT.

This chain joins TRBV28 and TRBJ1-2, with 9 bases fitting TRBD1. CDR3 length equals 15 residues. V shed 5 bases, J shed 1 base, and the junction held 5 bases outside the gene matches. Per the germline V gene, CDR1 is MDHEN and CDR2 is SYDVKM. The CDR3 nucleotides read TGTGCCAGCAGTAGGGGACAGGGTGATAACTATGGCTACACCTTC. Translation gives CASSRGQGDNYGYTF.

This chain links TRBV6-4 with TRBJ2-1; TRBD2 matches at 8 bases. Losses at the gene ends were 6 bases for V and 8 bases for J; bases not matched to a gene: 12. This CDR3 has 15 residues. Germline CDR1 MRHNA, CDR2 SNTAGT. CDR3 region: CASSRSGTSTHEQFF. In DNA, the CDR3 is TGTGCCAGCAGCCGCTCCGGGACTAGTACTCATGAGCAGTTCTTC.

This chain joins TRBV21-1 and TRBJ1-5; the table's TRBD1 call for D was not verified on the DNA. TRBV21-1 is a known pseudogene. This CDR3 has 17 amino acids. The CDR3 sequence: CASSRDRGGPSNQPQHF. The CDR3 DNA follows: TGTGCCAGCAGCAGAGACAGGGGGGGCCCTAGCAATCAGCCCCAGCATTTT.

J is TRBJ2-5 and V is TRBV6-5, with TRBD2 identical over 7 bases. The closer fit of TRBJ2-7 to the DNA end suggests the J call may be wrong. Germline V gene data show CDR1 as MNHEY and CDR2 as SVGAGI. This CDR3 spans 15 amino acids. The CDR3 DNA reads TGTGCCAGCAGGGGTCAGCGGGACCTAGCCTACGAGCAGTACTTC. The encoded protein is CASRGQRDLAYEQYF.

This chain joins TRBV19 and TRBJ2-7; 7 bases are shared with TRBD2. J lost 5 bases, V lost 4 bases, and 8 bases had no gene match. The CDR3 runs to 14 residues. The germline gives CDR1 LNHDA, CDR2 SQIVND (reference sequence). The CDR3 sequence is CASSRAGVVNEQYF. CDR3 DNA: TGTGCCAGTAGTAGGGCGGGAGTGGTGAACGAGCAGTACTTC.

This clone was seen more than once but under ten times. The genes are TRBV9 and TRBJ1-1, with 7 bases matching TRBD1. V shed 0 bases and J 4 bases; nucleotides not matched to a gene: 9. The CDR3 totals 16 residues. Germline V CDR1 and CDR2: SGDLS, YYNGEE. The CDR3 loop is CASSVAKTGAVTEAFF. CDR3 sequence (DNA): TGTGCCAGCAGCGTAGCCAAAACAGGGGCGGTCACTGAAGCTTTCTTT.

The chain uses TRBV5-4 and TRBJ2-6, with D uncertain. The CDR3 is 16 amino acids. V was pared by 4 bases and J by 0 bases, with 11 bases between. Germline CDR1 reads SGHNT; CDR2 reads YYREEE (reference sequence). The CDR3 DNA reads TGTGCCAGCAGCGTCCGTGAATCCTCTGGGGCCAACGTCCTGACTTTC. Its protein product is CASSVRESSGANVLTF.

V is TRBV28 and J is TRBJ2-2, with TRBD2 as a possible D gene (6 bases). This CDR3 has 15 amino acids. CDR1 is MDHEN and CDR2 is SYDVKM in the germline V gene. Between the trimmed V and J ends, which lost 6 bases and 2 bases, there was a span of 13 bases. As DNA, the CDR3 is TGTGCCAGCAGACCCGGGACTCGTAACACCGGGGAGCTGTTTTTT. Translating it yields CASRPGTRNTGELFF.

This chain's CDR3 is CAWGTGNQPQHF. In DNA, the CDR3 is TGTGCCTGGGGGACAGGGAATCAGCCCCAGCATTTT. J is TRBJ1-5 and V is TRBV30, with TRBD1 matching over 9 bases. This CDR3 contains 12 residues. Losses at the gene ends were 5 bases for V and 4 bases for J; bases not matched to a gene: 0. In germline, CDR1 is GTSNPN, CDR2 SVGIG (reference sequence).

V is TRBV6-1 and J is TRBJ1-3, with a weak D call TRBD1 (5 bases). Trimming cost V 7 bases and J 0 bases, with 10 bases left between them. The germline gives CDR1 MNHNS, CDR2 SASEGT. The CDR3 extends over 14 amino acids. For the CDR3, the DNA is TGTGCCAGCACAAGGGGAGACTCTGGAAACACCATATATTTT. As protein: CASTRGDSGNTIYF.

As concerns this clone: Germline and junction disagree at one end, which may indicate a read error. Additional DNA sequences in this sample encode the identical CDR3. The V gene is TRBV5-1, the J gene TRBJ2-1; 8 bases are shared with TRBD1. The CDR3 has 15 amino acids. The germline V gene has CDR1 SGHRS and CDR2 YFSETQ. CDR3 coding DNA: TGCGCCAGCAGCTTAGACAGGGGAGGCTACAATGAACAGTTCTTC. This translates into CASSLDRGGYNEQFF.